This record covers a single TCR beta chain. Its target is not known. Using immunoSEQ multiplex PCR, the repertoire was profiled, and TCRdb retains in-frame clones only, with some absent. The sample records around 1,700 clones, more than 20% being singletons. This entry is derived from a study of T cells in localized non-small cell lung cancer. Study-wide points: Sequencing, confined to only one tumor region, leaves heterogeneity possible. Longer overall survival associated with higher blood T cell density; shorter survival with higher adjacent-lung clonality.

The CDR3 spans 14 residues. Germline V gene lookup returns CDR1 KGHSH and CDR2 LQKENI. V trimming: 3 bases; J trimming: 9 bases; junction bases outside the gene matches: 6. Researchers cut adjacent lung at least 2 cm from the tumor margin, and it showed no atypia. The sample in question was normal lung tissue next to the tumor, obtained before any cancer treatment. This TCR was sampled from a female donor of 60 years or more with stage I lung adenocarcinoma. The chain uses TRBV18 and TRBJ2-1; 9 bases agree with TRBD1. The CDR3 DNA reads TGTGCCAGCTCACCGGGACAGGGAAACAGTGAGCAGTTCTTC. It encodes CASSPGQGNSEQFF.